A single TCR beta chain is shown here with its context. The data were taken from a study of neoadjuvant anti-PD-1 for oral cavity cancer. For the study at large: Nivolumab at 3 mg/kg was mostly given biweekly, three to four doses, pre-surgery.

Most PBMC samples had 480 ng input DNA in six replicates. Here immunoSEQ multiplex PCR was the method, and the copy in TCRdb shows in-frame clones only, minus some. The sample consists of some 17,000 clones, roughly three fifths of them appearing once. Stage II-IVA oral cavity squamous cell carcinoma was new and untreated by systemic or radiation therapy. The patients had HPV-negative, locally advanced oral cavity squamous cell carcinoma. CDR3 length: 14 residues. Looked up from germline, CDR1 is MNHNY and CDR2 is SVGAGI (reference sequence). Unmatched junction bases numbered 4, after V lost 6 bases and J lost 1 base.

The sample was PBMCs, taken before nivolumab (anti-PD-1) treatment. The clonotype originates from a person aged 35 to 85 with oral cavity squamous cell carcinoma. This sequence joins TRBV6-6 and TRBJ1-1; 8 bases are a match to TRBD1. This CDR3 is CASRPGGENTEAFF. CDR3 sequence (DNA): TGTGCCAGCAGACCAGGGGGCGAGAACACTGAAGCTTTCTTT.